These 5 T cell receptor beta chains originate from one sample sequenced in a study of blood T cell repertoires in COVID-19. Profiling relied on immunoSEQ multiplex PCR, and the TCRdb table lists in-frame clones only, not all of them. Here the sample spans over 130,000 clones, about 83% being singletons. Sequenced input: peripheral blood. The source of these receptors is a man aged 50 or older with acute or convalescent COVID-19.

A few counts support this clone. The chain links TRBV14 to TRBJ1-4, with 7 positions matching TRBD1. Germline-derived CDR1 and CDR2 are SGHDN and FVKESK. This CDR3 comprises 16 residues. V lost 0 bases, J lost 6 bases, and 7 bases stayed unmatched. As DNA, the CDR3 is TGTGCCAGCAGCCAAGATCTCGGGCAGGGGGATGAAAAACTGTTTTTT. This gives the protein CASSQDLGQGDEKLFF.

This clone appeared a few times. Mismatch with germline at one junction end may stem from a read error. The V gene is TRBV19, the J gene TRBJ1-2, with 7 bases that match TRBD1. The CDR3 sequence is 13 residues long. From germline, CDR1 is LNHDA and CDR2 SQIVND (reference sequence). The CDR3 protein is CASSIGQADGYTF. The CDR3 nucleotides are TGTGCCAGTAGCATAGGACAGGCGGATGGCTACACCTTC. Looking up the rest from reference TRBV19 and TRBJ1-2 gives the full variable domain: DGGITQSPKYLFRKEGQNVTLSCEQNLNHDAMYWYRQDPGQGLRLIYYSQIVNDFQKGDIAEGYSVSREKKESFPLTVTSAQKNPTAFYLCASSIGQADGYTFGSGTRLTVV.

The genes are TRBV5-1 and TRBJ1-2; a possible D gene is TRBD1 (5 bases). The CDR3 loop spans 15 amino acids. Trimming pared 0 bases from V and 2 bases from J, leaving 11 bases between. Germline V gene sequence: CDR1 SGHRS, CDR2 YFSETQ. CDR3 region: CASSLEWSGNYGYTF. The DNA of the CDR3 is TGCGCCAGCAGCTTGGAATGGTCAGGGAACTATGGCTACACCTTC.

V gene TRBV7-9 combines with J gene TRBJ2-1, with D unclear. The germline gives CDR1 SEHNR, CDR2 FQNEAQ (reference sequence). V gave up 5 bases and J gave up 5 bases, with 4 bases separating them. CDR3 length equals 11 residues. The CDR3 DNA follows: TGTGCCAGCAGCCAGAACAATGAGCAGTTCTTC. Amino acid sequence: CASSQNNEQFF.

V and J are TRBV24-1 and TRBJ2-3; 8 bases agree with TRBD2. Germline V gene data show CDR1 as KGHDR and CDR2 as SFDVKD. V lost 7 bases, J lost 1 base, and 12 bases stayed unmatched. This CDR3 spans 17 amino acids. This CDR3 is CATSKPPYSGGTDTQYF. The DNA for the CDR3 is TGTGCCACCAGCAAACCCCCATATAGCGGGGGCACAGATACGCAGTATTTT.